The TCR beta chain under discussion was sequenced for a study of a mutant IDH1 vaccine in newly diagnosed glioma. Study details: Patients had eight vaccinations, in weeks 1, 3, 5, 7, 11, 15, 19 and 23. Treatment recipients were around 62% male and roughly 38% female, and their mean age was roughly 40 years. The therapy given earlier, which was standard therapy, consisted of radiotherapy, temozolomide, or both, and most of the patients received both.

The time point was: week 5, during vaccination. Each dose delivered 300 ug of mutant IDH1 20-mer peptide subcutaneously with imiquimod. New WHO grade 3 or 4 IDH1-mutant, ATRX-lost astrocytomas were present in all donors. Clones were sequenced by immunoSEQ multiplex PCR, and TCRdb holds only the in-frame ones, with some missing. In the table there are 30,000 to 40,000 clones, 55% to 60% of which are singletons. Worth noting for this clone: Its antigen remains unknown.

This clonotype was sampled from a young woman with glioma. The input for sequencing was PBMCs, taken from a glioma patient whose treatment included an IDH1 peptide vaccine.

The CDR3 region is CASSPRRGTEAFF. CDR3 in DNA: TGTGCCAGCAGCCCCCGGAGGGGAACTGAAGCTTTCTTT. The J gene is TRBJ1-1, the V gene TRBV9; TRBD1 is a possible D gene (5 bases). Germline V CDR1 and CDR2: SGDLS, YYNGEE. This CDR3 spans 13 amino acids. The V end was cut by 4 bases, the J end by 5 bases, with 12 bases between.